This T cell receptor (beta chain) comes out of a study of blood T cell repertoires in COVID-19. At the level of the study: Both acute and convalescent COVID-19 samples were obtained from the United States, Italy and Spain. From T cells, B-cell-depleted T cells, or PBMCs came the material, which was cDNA or gDNA.

Under the authors' procedure: Amplification of reference gene primers provided the estimated nucleated cell counts. Repertoires were generated with immunoSEQ multiplex PCR, while TCRdb's copy carries only in-frame clones and drops some. From that table come the V and J calls and clone size; the DNA was used to work out D and trimming. The table shows more than 85,000 clones, with 87% occurring only once. The sequenced sample was peripheral blood. The receptor comes from a human donor in a cohort sampled during active COVID-19.

CDR3 in DNA: TGCGCCAGCAGCCACGTGGGGGCAGGGGCGGGCGAGCAGTACTTC. It encodes CASSHVGAGAGEQYF. This chain links TRBV4-1 with TRBJ2-7, with a possible D match to TRBD1 (6 bases). Trimming left V 3 bases short and J 6 bases short, with 18 bases between. The CDR3 totals 15 residues. The germline V gene encodes CDR1 MGHRA and CDR2 YSYEKL.